This TCR beta chain was observed in a study of cytomegalovirus exposure and HLA in healthy donors. Study-wide context: Most donors, 80% to 90% of around 400 genotyped, fell in the Caucasian-associated ancestry cluster.

Researchers ran the PCR with 60 Vbeta and 13 Jbeta primers. In the original analysis: In a later analysis, the count reached 74 million or so unique TCR beta chains, with around 10 million shared. Measured with immunoSEQ multiplex PCR; TCRdb has only the in-frame clones, and not every one. The V and J calls and the clone size are those of that table, but D and trimming were determined from the DNA. The sample has over 200,000 clones, 70% to 85% seen once. Findings and limits, study-wide: It was reported that the classifier diagnosed cytomegalovirus status with high specificity and sensitivity in both the original and validation cohorts.

This clone was counted a single time. The antigen is not known. Germline CDR1 and CDR2: SGDLS and YYNGEE. V was shortened by 0 bases and J by 0 bases, with 6 bases between the two germline ends. CDR3 length equals 14 residues. Sequencing input: PBMCs. The source is a woman aged 40-49 years in good health and CMV-seronegative. V usage is TRBV9 and J usage is TRBJ1-2; no clear D gene. This CDR3 reads CASSVGRANYGYTF. CDR3 sequence (DNA): TGTGCCAGCAGCGTAGGCCGGGCTAACTATGGCTACACCTTC.